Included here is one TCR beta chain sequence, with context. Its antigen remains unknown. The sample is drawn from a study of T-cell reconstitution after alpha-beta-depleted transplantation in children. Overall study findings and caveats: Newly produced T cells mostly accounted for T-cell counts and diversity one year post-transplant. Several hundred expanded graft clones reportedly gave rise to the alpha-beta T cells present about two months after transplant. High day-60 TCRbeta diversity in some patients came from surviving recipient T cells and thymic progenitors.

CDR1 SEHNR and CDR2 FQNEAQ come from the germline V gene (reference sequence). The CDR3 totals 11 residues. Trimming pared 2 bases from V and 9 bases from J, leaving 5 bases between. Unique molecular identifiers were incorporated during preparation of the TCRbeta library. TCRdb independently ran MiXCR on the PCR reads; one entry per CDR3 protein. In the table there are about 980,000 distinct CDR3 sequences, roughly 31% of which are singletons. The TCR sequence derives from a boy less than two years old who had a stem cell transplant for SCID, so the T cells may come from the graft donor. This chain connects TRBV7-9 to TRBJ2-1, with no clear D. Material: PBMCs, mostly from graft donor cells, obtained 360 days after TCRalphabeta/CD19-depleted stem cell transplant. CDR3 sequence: CASSLTSEQFF. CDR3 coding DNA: TGTGCCAGCAGCTTAACCTCTGAGCAGTTCTTC.